What follows describes a single T cell receptor beta chain. What it binds is not known. The data are from a study of vaccination and CD4 T cells after COVID-19. Background on the study: Convalescent donors totaled six males and four females, including two who were Hispanic. A CEFX pool, an HIV-1 Nef pool, or no peptide went to control cultures. Collection of post-COVID samples occurred a median around 94 days after diagnosis, spanning a range of 35 to 161. Whole-study results and caveats: Spike mono-reactivity marked 304 of 307 vaccine-specific clones in convalescent patients.

This CDR3 contains 16 residues. Germline trimming cut 0 bases from V and 5 bases from J; bases unmatched to any gene: 7. Treatment described: roughly ten-day PBMC culture with coronavirus spike peptide pools or control peptides (ViraFEST assay). Scientists ran DNA taken from cultured CD4+ T cells through the Oncomine TCR Beta short-read assay for sequencing. TCRdb processed the PCR reads anew with MiXCR; each CDR3 protein has one entry. The data contain under 20,000 distinct CDR3 sequences, about 46% of them seen just once; the ten biggest clones take up approximately 7%. This clonotype was obtained from a human donor who had recovered from COVID-19. The J gene is TRBJ2-1, the V gene TRBV12-3 or TRBV12-4; TRBD2 agrees at 7 bases. Sequencing was performed on CD4+ T cells from blood, cultured in vitro, taken after SARS-CoV-2 vaccination. The CDR3 spells CASSLAMGGVHNEQFF. CDR3 sequence (DNA): TGTGCCAGCAGTTTAGCGATGGGAGGGGTCCACAATGAGCAGTTCTTC.